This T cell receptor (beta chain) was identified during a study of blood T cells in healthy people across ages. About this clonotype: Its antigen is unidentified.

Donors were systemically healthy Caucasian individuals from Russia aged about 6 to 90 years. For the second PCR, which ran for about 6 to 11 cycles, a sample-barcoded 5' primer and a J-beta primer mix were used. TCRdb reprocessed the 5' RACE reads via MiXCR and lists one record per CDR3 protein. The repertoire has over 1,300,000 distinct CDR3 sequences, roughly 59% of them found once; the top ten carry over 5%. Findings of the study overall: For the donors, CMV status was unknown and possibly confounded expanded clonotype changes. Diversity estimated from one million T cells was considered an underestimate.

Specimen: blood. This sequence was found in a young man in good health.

The CDR3 nucleotides are TGCGCCAGCAGCTTGGGAACAGGGGTCGCGGGTGAGCAGTTCTTC. Translation gives CASSLGTGVAGEQFF. The chain recombines TRBV5-1 with TRBJ2-1; 7 positions agree with TRBD1. The CDR3 loop spans 15 amino acids. Germline CDR1 SGHRS, CDR2 YFSETQ. V shed 0 bases and J 9 bases; nucleotides not matched to a gene: 9. The whole variable domain, filled in from reference TRBV5-1 and TRBJ2-1, reads KAGVTQTPRYLIKTRGQQVTLSCSPISGHRSVSWYQQTPGQGLQFLFEYFSETQRNKGNFPGRFSGRQFSNSRSEMNVSTLELGDSALYLCASSLGTGVAGEQFFGPGTRLTVL.